The clone carrying this T cell receptor beta chain was counted many times. The antigen remains unidentified. This entry comes from a study of T cells after yellow fever vaccination. Study details: In the case of low-cell-number fractions, SMART-Seq v4 Ultra Low Input was used for preparation.

TCRdb re-called the 5' RACE reads through MiXCR, storing one row per CDR3 protein. The table has around 120,000 distinct CDR3 sequences, more than 5.5% seen once. V shed 8 bases, J shed 8 bases, and the junction held 4 bases outside the gene matches. This CDR3 is 12 amino acids long. Study-wide results and limits: Clonotypes appearing in both CD4 and CD8 compartments existed, and their share was small. By day 5 rather than day 15, the secondary response had peaked, though it was weaker. In post-booster samples, most primary-vaccination clones reappeared (around 95% CD4, 88% CD8).

The sequence derives from a man between 18 and 29 years old who received the YFV17D yellow fever vaccine. Specimen: CD4+ T cells sorted from PBMCs, collected roughly 45 days after the first yellow fever vaccination. The chain recombines TRBV12-3 or TRBV12-4 with TRBJ1-3, with 9 bases lining up with TRBD1. CDR3 residues: CASSGQGHTIYF. As DNA, the CDR3 is TGTGCCAGCTCGGGACAGGGCCACACCATATATTTT.